This T cell receptor (beta chain) originates from a study of shared clonotypes between healthy human individuals. Across the study: Sampling drew on donors who were a couple of women and a few men aged 18 to 49.

This clone was picked up one time. Its antigen is not identified. Trimming cost V 7 bases and J 6 bases; bases outside gene matches: 13. The length of the CDR3 is 15 residues. Looked up from germline, CDR1 is MDHEN and CDR2 is SYDVKM. Findings of the study overall: In a few donors, around 4.5% of naive CD4 clonotypes appeared in common. Depth of sequencing was expected to influence donor clonotype sharing.

The repertoire was sequenced with immunoSEQ multiplex PCR; TCRdb's copy has only in-frame clones and lacks some. Of 2 million to 2.5 million clones listed, 90% to 97% are singletons. The V call is TRBV28, the J call TRBJ2-7; TRBD1 aligns across 9 bases. Specimen: naive CD4+ T cells sorted from blood. As for subset: CD45RA+ positively selected. The source is a man aged 18 to 29 in good health. Here the CDR3 DNA reads TGTGCCAGCACCCTTCCGGGACAGGGCGCCAGCGAGCAGTACTTC. Amino acids: CASTLPGQGASEQYF.